This TCR beta chain was recorded in a study of blood T cell repertoires in COVID-19. On the study more broadly: Italy, Spain and the United States were the sources of the convalescent and acute COVID-19 samples. The cDNA or gDNA used as material had been derived from T cells, B-cell-depleted T cells, or PBMCs.

Authors' methods: Reference gene primer amplification in the assay estimated nucleated cell counts. The data were produced by immunoSEQ multiplex PCR, yet TCRdb's version contains in-frame clones alone and is incomplete. From that table come the V and J calls and clone size; the DNA was used to work out D and trimming. The sample consists of 300,000 or so clones, roughly 86% of them appearing once. This CDR3 is 19 amino acids long. The chain is built from TRBV21-1 and TRBJ2-3; TRBD2 reflects the table's D call only, with no check against the DNA. TRBV21-1 corresponds to a pseudogene. The sequenced sample consisted of peripheral blood. The source of this sequence is a man between 65 and 85 years old with acute or convalescent COVID-19. The CDR3 coding sequence is TGTGCCAGCAGCAAAGGTCAGGGGACTAGCGGGAGAGTGCCAGATACGCAGTATTTT. Translating it yields CASSKGQGTSGRVPDTQYF.